This T cell receptor (beta chain) was obtained from a study of blood T cells in healthy people across ages. Regarding the study as a whole: A greater number of naive CD4+ cells and higher diversity distinguished long-lived donors from aged donors.

Each individual donor underwent a draw of ten milliliters of peripheral blood. To note about this clonotype: Its antigen remains unidentified.

The use of a sample-barcoded 5' primer and a J-beta primer mix characterized a second PCR of about 6 to 12 cycles. MiXCR, run by TCRdb on the 5' RACE reads, gives a single entry per CDR3 protein. The sample gives 1.5 million to 2 million distinct CDR3 sequences, 30% to 35% of which show up once; over 9% is in the top ten. This TCR came from a woman in her twenties or thirties in good health. Sequenced: blood.

CDR3 sequence reads: CASSTRGGGDTQYF. CDR3 in DNA: TGTGCCAGCAGTACCCGGGGGGGCGGGGATACGCAGTATTTT. The rearrangement joins TRBV6-6 to TRBJ2-3; TRBD2 matches at 8 bases. The CDR3 has 14 amino acids. Germline-derived CDR1 and CDR2 are MNHNY and SVGAGI (reference sequence). Germline trimming cut 5 bases from V and 6 bases from J; bases unmatched to any gene: 7.